This is a list of T cell receptor beta chains from one sample in a study of tumor and adjacent non-tumor tissue in lung cancer. TCRdb recomputed calls from the multiplex PCR reads with MiXCR, one row per CDR3 protein. The sample contains about 93,000 distinct CDR3 sequences, just over 65% of which appear only once. The sequencing input was lung tumor tissue. Receptors were obtained from a man aged 55 to 70 with non-small cell lung cancer. CDR3s include the opening cysteine and the closing phenylalanine or tryptophan. D genes are given only for firm matches. Some rows have no size entry. The others give once, few or many, or a class for an expanded clone.

V gene	J gene	D gene	clone size	CDR3 DNA	CDR3 protein
TRBV10-2	TRBJ2-3	.	.	TGCGCCAACAGTGAGAGATACCGCGCAGATACGCAGTATTTT	CANSERYRADTQYF
TRBV10-1	TRBJ2-1	TRBD2	.	TGCGCCAGCAGTGCTAGCGGGGGGCACTCCTACAATGAGCAGTTCTTC	CASSASGGHSYNEQFF
TRBV28	TRBJ2-2	.	once	TGTGCCAGCAGTTTTCTAGAGGAGAACACCGGGGAGATATTTTTT	CASSFLEENTGEIFF
TRBV5-5	TRBJ1-6	.	few	TGTGCCAGCGGCTCCAGGGCGAGCTTTATGTCACCCCTCCACTTT	CASGSRASFMSPLHF
TRBV6-2/TRBV6-3	TRBJ2-3	.	.	TGTGCGAGCAGTTCCGGACAGAGGCTGGGCACAGATACGCAGTATTTT	CASSSGQRLGTDTQYF
TRBV20-1	TRBJ2-7	.	many	TGCAGTGCGGGACCCCAAAAATACGAGCAGTACTTC	CSAGPQKYEQYF
TRBV6-6	TRBJ1-1	TRBD1	many	TGTGCCAGCAGTTACTGGGGACAGGGAAGCACTGAAGCTTTCTTT	CASSYWGQGSTEAFF
TRBV5-1	TRBJ2-7	TRBD1	few	TGCGCCAGCAGCTGGGGACAGGGTGCCTACGAGCAGTACTTC	CASSWGQGAYEQYF
TRBV11-2	TRBJ2-2	TRBD1	.	TGTACCAAAAGCTGGACAGGGCGGCCCGGGGAGCTGTTTTTT	CTKSWTGRPGELFF
TRBV20-1	TRBJ2-3	TRBD2	many	TGCAGTGCTAGATTAGCGGGAAGCACAGATACGCAGTATTTT	CSARLAGSTDTQYF
TRBV29-1	TRBJ2-1	.	.	TGCAGCGCCAGGGTAACTGCCTACAATGAGCAGTTCTTC	CSARVTAYNEQFF
TRBV30	TRBJ2-1	.	many	TGTGCATGGGGCCCTAGTGGAATCTACAATGAGCAGTTCTTC	CAWGPSGIYNEQFF
TRBV7-9	TRBJ2-7	.	.	TGTGCCAGCAGCTTAGTGGTAGGATTATGGGCCTACGAGCAGTACTTC	CASSLVVGLWAYEQYF
TRBV11-2	TRBJ1-1	.	.	TGTGCCAGCAGGTCCGTGGGTAATGAAGCTTTCTTT	CASRSVGNEAFF
TRBV11-2	TRBJ1-5	.	few	TGTGCCAGCAGCTTACAGGCGGGGAGTCATCAGCCCCAGCATTTT	CASSLQAGSHQPQHF
TRBV29-1	TRBJ1-5	.	.	TGCAGCGTGTGGACATGCGGGCGTTTT	CSVWTCGRF
TRBV4-1	TRBJ2-5	.	.	TGCGCCAGCAGCCAAGAAGGCCACGAGACCCGGTACTTC	CASSQEGHETRYF